The source of this T cell receptor beta chain is a study of cytomegalovirus exposure and HLA in healthy donors (dated by TCRdb to about 2017). At the level of the whole study: In an earlier analysis of under 600 of the donors, around 300 Gb of sequence data and 120 million or so unique TCR beta sequences from some 170 million T cells were reported. An early release covering over 500 HLA-typed donors comprised approximately 290 gigabases of sequencing data and around 80 million unique TCR sequences. Of the roughly 390 genotyped donors, 65% to 90% fell in the genetic ancestry cluster associated with self-reported Caucasian donors. The study aimed to test whether signatures of past pathogen exposure could be identified by cataloging public T cell receptors. The T cell repertoires of several hundred subjects were profiled by immunosequencing and related to cytomegalovirus serostatus. Besides the first cohort of hundreds of subjects, a separate validation cohort made up of 120 different subjects was used. The study combined high-throughput TCR immunosequencing, statistical association of individual TCRs with disease status, and machine learning to predict cytomegalovirus infection status. A later analysis re-examined previously published TCR beta repertoires from 610 or so donors and added high-resolution HLA genotyping to investigate patterns of TCR occurrence. The later analysis used no new phenotypic data to find candidate immune exposures, relying instead on TCR beta sequences and their occurrence across donors. An earlier analysis of several hundred of the donors used high-throughput TCR beta sequencing to judge whether each TCR beta V gene segment behaved as functional or pseudogenic. Donor age, sex, ethnicity and CMV serostatus were compiled alongside the repertoire data. Genome-wide SNP genotypes for about three fifths of the roughly 670 donors were used in a later genetic analysis, which treated that subset as a discovery cohort. All discovery cohort repertoires had been generated on a single sequencing platform. Class I and class II HLA loci were covered by the typing at four-digit resolution. The number of typed donors differed by locus: roughly 620-640 for A, B, C, DRB1 and DQB1; 522 for DQA1; approximately 600 for DPA1; and roughly 490 for DPB1. Roughly five DR-DQ haplotypes were handled as single units for association and clustering because linkage in the cohort was strong. On average, around 240,000 unique TCR beta nucleotide sequences were sequenced per donor among 398 genotyped donors of the cohort, with 15% to 20% of those sequences being non-productive.

Both ends counted, the CDR3 spans 15 residues. Solely the CDR3 DNA is kept, with 45 bases framed from the first base. The germline V gene yields SGHRS for CDR1 and YFSETQ for CDR2. Trimming leaves V shorter by 5 bases and J shorter by 2 bases, with the junction holding 8 bases beyond the gene matches. The cohort consisted of 600 to 750 healthy bone marrow donors. Cohort members were all nominally healthy when sampled, although unrecorded immune exposures were likely present. The donor tested CMV seropositive, placing the donor among the 290 or so seropositive members of the cohort. Each donor provided a peripheral blood sample, and peripheral blood mononuclear cells were used for TCR beta sequencing. The Qiagen DNeasy Blood Extraction Kit was used to extract genomic DNA from the blood cell samples. The library relied on the immunoSEQ multiplex PCR assay. A mixture of 60 forward primers for TCR Vbeta segments and 13 reverse primers for TCR Jbeta segments was used in the multiplex PCR. The CDR3 region of rearranged TCR beta genes was amplified from genomic DNA with a multiplex PCR assay. Amplified TCR beta libraries were sequenced as 87-base-pair reads on the Illumina HiSeq System. As for how the authors treated the data: A later analysis counted approximately 84 million unique TCR beta chains across the 550 to 750 repertoires, and roughly 10 million of these chains were shared by at least two donors. A nearest-neighbor algorithm error-corrected the raw reads and collapsed the reads into unique sequences, merging closely related sequences to remove PCR and sequencing errors. CDR3 sequences were aligned to IMGT reference sequences to assign V, D and J gene segments. For a sequence to be retained, a match of at least six nucleotides was required to both a V gene segment and a J gene segment. Rearrangements were classified as productive when the CDR3 lacked stop codons and remained in frame with V and J, and all other rearrangements were classified as non-productive. CDR3 was defined according to IMGT convention as the region running from the second conserved V-encoded cysteine to the conserved J-encoded phenylalanine. The earlier analysis of 550 to 650 of the donors excluded any sequence lacking an unambiguous match to a single V gene segment. In an earlier analysis of some 590 of the donors, V segments were called functional above 56.7% productive rearrangements and were called segregating when the between-donor standard deviation exceeded 5%. To diagnose cytomegalovirus status from the catalog of TCR beta chain sequences, a statistical classification framework was built. In a later analysis, V and J genes were assigned by comparing TCR nucleotide sequences against IMGT/GENE-DB human TR gene sequences. The TCRdist pipeline was used in a later analysis to assign CDR3 sequences and most-parsimonious VDJ recombination scenarios. In a later analysis, every TCR beta chain was defined by the combination of its CDR3 amino acid sequence and its V-gene family, and reads without a unique V-gene family were dropped. In a later analysis, approximately 590 highly shared, low-generation-probability nucleotide sequences were removed to address suspected cross-contamination and a sequencing artifact. In a later analysis, a clonal expansion index for each public chain was calculated from normalized within-repertoire ranks of inferred template counts. A later analysis computed generation probabilities with a VDJ recombination model fitted to out-of-frame rearrangements, and checked the results against IGoR. Hypergeometric tests were used in a later analysis to score TCR-TCR, TCR-HLA and TCR-CMV co-occurrence, with a repertoire-size bias correction applied to the TCR pairs. In a later analysis, false discovery rates were estimated by permuting HLA or CMV assignments 20 times. In a later analysis, co-occurring TCRs were grouped using DBSCAN, with TCRdist sequence similarity added in when clustering inside HLA-allele-positive subsets. Co-occurrence clustering excluded repertoires with fewer than 30,000 or more than 120,000 public chains, plus five with anomalous nucleotide sharing. TCRdb took this table from immuneACCESS and kept in-frame rearrangements with V and J called. Such tables lack part of the clones; where checked against another copy, unresolved V genes explain under half of the gap, and the rest is unexplained. V, J and clone size reflect that table, while D and trimming were determined from the DNA. The sample table contains about 160,000 clones; only one count was recorded for approximately 80% of them. 9.7% of the sample is in the top ten clones.

What the study reported, not specific to this receptor: A further reported finding was that TCR beta sequences accurately predicted the HLA-A and HLA-B alleles for most subjects in the first cohort. The study listed 150 to 200 TCR beta chains as associated with cytomegalovirus. According to a later analysis, parvovirus B19, influenza, CMV and Epstein-Barr virus appeared linked to several top co-occurrence clusters. A few of the identified cytomegalovirus-associated TCR beta chains were confirmed in vitro to be specific for cytomegalovirus antigens. A later analysis found that most CMV-associated TCR beta chains appeared HLA-restricted, with HLA associations seemingly driven largely by CMV exposure. This cohort had only TCR beta chains sequenced, and the lack of alpha or paired-chain data limited which features could be detected. A cluster of highly shared sequence variants was judged likely to represent a technical artifact of the sequencing pipeline. Correlated functional status among segregating V segments might reflect linkage disequilibrium, but an unknown experimental factor could not be ruled out. Because counts were too low, about 18 rarely observed V segments, including chromosome 9 orphons, were left out of the earlier analysis of 587 of the donors. A later analysis associated roughly 17,000 TCR beta sequences with specific HLA alleles at a false discovery rate of 0.05. In a later genetic analysis, a missense DCLRE1C variant was associated with V-gene and J-gene trimming of TCR beta chains, and the association was replicated in an independent cohort. Roughly uniform sequencing depth across donors was assumed in presence/absence analyses, although this assumption may not hold. Because some donors lacked HLA typing at each locus, the association tests relied only on the typed subset. A later analysis found that TCR association rates varied across HLA loci, with DRB1 alleles showing the most associated TCRs and HLA-C alleles the fewest. Assigning TCR associations to individual alleles was difficult when HLA alleles, especially DR and DQ, strongly co-occurred. Immune exposure information for the cohort was limited to CMV serostatus. An earlier analysis of around 600 of the donors showed that most TCR beta V segments appeared in productive rearrangements either about 90% or about 30% of the time, which broadly matched IMGT annotations. The classifier was reported to diagnose cytomegalovirus status with high specificity and sensitivity in both the original and validation cohorts. Most TCR sequences were seen in very few donors, while some public TCRs were found in many individuals. In a later analysis, HLA-associated TCR beta chains were found to be more clonally expanded and to have lower generation probabilities than equally common non-associated chains. According to a later genetic analysis, donors in an Asian-associated ancestry cluster had fewer N-insertions in productive TCRs than the approximately 610-donor mean. It was suggested by the authors that the approach could potentially be generalized to other disease states and immunological phenotypes. Some IMGT-functional V segments, including TRBV6-2 and TRBV6-3, could not be told apart with the 87-base-pair reads, so those segments were excluded.

As to this clone: Its cognate antigen has yet to be identified. The conserved phenylalanine or tryptophan is not found at the CDR3 terminus, so this likely reflects a read error.

This clonotype originated in a man younger than 35 in good health and CMV-seropositive. Here the chain combines TRBV5-1 and TRBJ2-7, with 9 bases matching TRBD1. The sequenced sample was PBMCs. In nucleotide form, the sequence is TGCGCCAGCAGTGAACAGGGGGCGCGTACCTACGAGCAGTACCTC. Translated, this gives CASSEQGARTYEQYL.